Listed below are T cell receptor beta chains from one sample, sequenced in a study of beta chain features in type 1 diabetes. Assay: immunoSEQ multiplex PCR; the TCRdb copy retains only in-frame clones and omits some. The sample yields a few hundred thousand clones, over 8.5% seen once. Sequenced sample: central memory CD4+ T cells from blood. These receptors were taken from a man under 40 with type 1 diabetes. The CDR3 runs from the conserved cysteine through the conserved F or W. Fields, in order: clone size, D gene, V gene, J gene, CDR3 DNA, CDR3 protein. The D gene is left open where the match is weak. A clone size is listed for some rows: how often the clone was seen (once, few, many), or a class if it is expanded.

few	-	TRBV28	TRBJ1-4	TGTGCCAGCAGTTACGACAGTCGTAATGAAAAACTGTTTTTT	CASSYDSRNEKLFF
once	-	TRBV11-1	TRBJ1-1	TGTGCCAGCACCTATGGGGGGTCTCCGAACACTGAAGCTTTCTTT	CASTYGGSPNTEAFF
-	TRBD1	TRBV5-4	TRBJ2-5	TGTGCCAGCAGCTGGGGGGACAGGGGCGGGGGAGAGACCCAGTACTTC	CASSWGDRGGGETQYF
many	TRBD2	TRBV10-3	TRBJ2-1	TGTGCCATCAGGCCGGGACTAGCGGACTACAATGAGCAGTTCTTC	CAIRPGLADYNEQFF
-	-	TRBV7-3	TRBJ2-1	TGTGCCAGCAGCTTGTGGGCAGGGAACTCAAATGAGCAGTTCTTC	CASSLWAGNSNEQFF
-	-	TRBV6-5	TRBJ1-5	TGTGCCAGCAATTCAGGGAATCAGCCCCAGCATTTT	CASNSGNQPQHF
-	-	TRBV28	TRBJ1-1	TGTGCCAGCCTTGGCGGGGGGCGGGTAGCTTTCTTT	CASLGGGRVAFF
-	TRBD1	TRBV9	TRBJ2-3	TGTGCCAGCAGCGTGACAGGGGTAACAGATACGCAGTATTTT	CASSVTGVTDTQYF
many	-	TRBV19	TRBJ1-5	TGTGCCAGCACCGACAGGACGGGCCAGCCCCAGCATTTT	CASTDRTGQPQHF
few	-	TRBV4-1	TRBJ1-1	TGCGCCAGCAGCCAGGCTGACCCACACTGGATGAACACTGAAGCTTTCTTT	CASSQADPHWMNTEAFF
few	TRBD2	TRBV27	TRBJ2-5	TGTGCCAGCAGTCTTGCGGGAGCAATCGAGACCCAGTACTTC	CASSLAGAIETQYF
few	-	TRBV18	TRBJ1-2	TGTGCCAGCTCACCCAGGGCCGGGGAGGATGGCTACACCTTC	CASSPRAGEDGYTF
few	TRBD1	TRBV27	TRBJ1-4	TGTGCCAGCAGCCCCGGACAGGGGATGGGGGAAAAACTGTTTTTT	CASSPGQGMGEKLFF
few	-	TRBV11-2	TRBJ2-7	TGTGCCAGCAGCTTTGGCCAGGGGCAGGCCTACGAGCAGTACTTC	CASSFGQGQAYEQYF
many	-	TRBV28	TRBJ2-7	TGTGCCAGCAGTTCCCCCTACAGGGGGGGCTACGAGCAGTACTTC	CASSSPYRGGYEQYF
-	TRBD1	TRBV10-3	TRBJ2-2	TGTGCCATCAGAACCGGGACAGGCGCGAACACCGGGGAGCTGTTTTTT	CAIRTGTGANTGELFF
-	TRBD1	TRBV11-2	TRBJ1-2	TGTGCCAGCAGCCTAGGGACAGCGAACTATGGCTACACCTTC	CASSLGTANYGYTF
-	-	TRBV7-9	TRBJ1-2	TGTGCCAGCAGCTGGGGGACAATACGATCGTATGGCTACACCTTC	CASSWGTIRSYGYTF
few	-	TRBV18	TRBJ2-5	TGTGCCAGCTCACTACGACAGAACCAAGAGACCCAGTACTTC	CASSLRQNQETQYF
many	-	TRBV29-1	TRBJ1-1	TGCAGCGTTGAGGTGCCGGGCCTACGGACTGAAGCTTTCTTT	CSVEVPGLRTEAFF
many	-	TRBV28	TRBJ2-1	TGTGCCAGCAGTCCCCTTGGGCAGGGCTACAATGAGCAGTTCTTC	CASSPLGQGYNEQFF
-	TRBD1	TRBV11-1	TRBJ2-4	TGTGCCAGCAGCTTACCGGGACAGGGTAAAAACATTCAGTACTTC	CASSLPGQGKNIQYF
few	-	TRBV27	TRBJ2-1	TGTGCCAGCAGTTTGAATTTCTACAATGAGCAGTTCTTC	CASSLNFYNEQFF
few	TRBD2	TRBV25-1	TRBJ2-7	TGTGCCAGCGGTCGGGGGGGCCCGGCCCCCTACGAGCAGTACTTC	CASGRGGPAPYEQYF
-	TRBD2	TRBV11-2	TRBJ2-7	TGTGCCAGCAGCCCCCCACTAGCGGGGATAATCGAGCAGTACTTC	CASSPPLAGIIEQYF
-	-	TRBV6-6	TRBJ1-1	TGTGCCATTACGACAGCGAGTGGGACTGAAGCTTTCTTT	CAITTASGTEAFF
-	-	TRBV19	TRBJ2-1	TGTGCCAGTAGTATAGTTTTAGGGTACGAGCAGTTCTTC	CASSIVLGYEQFF
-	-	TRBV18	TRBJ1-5	TGTGCCAGCTCACCAGCCACAAATTATAATCAGCCCCAGCATTTT	CASSPATNYNQPQHF
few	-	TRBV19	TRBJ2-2	TGTGCCAGTTCGACGGGTACCGGGGAGCTGTTTTTT	CASSTGTGELFF
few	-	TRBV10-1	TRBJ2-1	TGCGCCAGCAGTAACCAGGGAGTGGGAAATGAGCAGTTCTTC	CASSNQGVGNEQFF
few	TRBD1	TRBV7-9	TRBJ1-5	TGTGCCAGCAGCTTAGCGACAGGGGGCCGGGAGCCCCAGCATTTT	CASSLATGGREPQHF
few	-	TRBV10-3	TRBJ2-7	TGTGCCATCAGTGCCCGGACAGAGTTAGAGCAGTACTTC	CAISARTELEQYF
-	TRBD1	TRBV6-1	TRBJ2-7	TGTGCCAGCATTCGGACAGGGGTTCGCGAGCAGTACTTC	CASIRTGVREQYF
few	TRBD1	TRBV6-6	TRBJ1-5	TGTGCCAGCAGACGGACAGGGGGTACGAATCAGCCCCAGCATTTT	CASRRTGGTNQPQHF
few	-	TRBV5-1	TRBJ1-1	TGCGCCAGCAGCTTATCAGAGAACACTGAAGCTTTCTTT	CASSLSENTEAFF
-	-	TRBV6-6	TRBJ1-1	TGTGCCAGCAATGAAAGACAGGCTTCAGAAGCTTTCTTT	CASNERQASEAFF
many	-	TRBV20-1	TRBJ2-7	TGCAGTCCCCTTAGCTCCTACGAGCAGTACTTC	CSPLSSYEQYF